This T cell receptor beta chain was sequenced for a study of T-cell reconstitution after alpha-beta-depleted transplantation in children. This clonotype appeared a few times. Germline V lookup: CDR1 WSHSY, CDR2 SAAADI. This CDR3 contains 16 residues. Trimming pared 0 bases from V and 1 base from J, leaving 12 bases between. Unique molecular identifiers were incorporated when the TCRbeta library was constructed. Via MiXCR, TCRdb re-called the PCR reads, giving one row per CDR3 protein. The table includes 200,000 to 250,000 distinct CDR3 sequences, 8% to 10% detected once. The specimen was PBMCs from the stem cell graft donor, collected from the stem cell graft. This receptor was obtained from a human donor who donated a stem cell graft to a child with acute lymphoblastic leukemia. The J gene is TRBJ1-2, the V gene TRBV10-2; possibly TRBD1 for D (6 bases). The CDR3 DNA reads as TGCGCCAGCAGTGAGTCTAACGGACAGCATAACTATGGCTACACCTTC. Its protein product is CASSESNGQHNYGYTF.